This TCR beta chain came from a study of blood T cells in healthy people across ages. Healthy Caucasian individuals from Russia aged about 6 to 100 were enrolled as donors. Remarks on this clonotype: What it binds is not known.

The CDR3 extends over 15 amino acids. The V end was cut by 7 bases, the J end by 2 bases, with 16 bases between. Combining a sample-barcoded 5' primer with a J-beta primer mix, a second PCR ran for about 7 to 11 cycles. Each cDNA was tagged by a template-switch adaptor containing 12 random nucleotides. TCRdb called the 5' RACE reads again in MiXCR, with one record for every CDR3 protein. The table records some 1.8 million distinct CDR3 sequences, 30% to 40% of them present only once. Study results and caveats: Naive T cell percentage and TCR beta diversity correlated strongly.

Input material: blood. This TCR derives from a human donor in good health. This rearrangement joins TRBV12-3 or TRBV12-4 to TRBJ2-3, with D maybe TRBD1 (6 bases). The CDR3 nucleotides read TGTGCCAGCACTCAGCAGGACAGCGACACAGATACGCAGTATTTT. Amino acids: CASTQQDSDTDTQYF.